Listed below are T cell receptor beta chains from one sample, sequenced in a study of monozygotic twins with inflammatory bowel disease. Each CDR3 protein gets one entry in TCRdb, which reprocessed the 5' RACE reads and gives no DNA. In all, the sample yields about 300,000 distinct CDR3 sequences. Sequenced sample: blood. These receptors all stem from a human donor with ulcerative colitis or Crohn's disease, or a healthy co-twin of an affected twin (not recorded which). Both conserved end residues are part of each CDR3.

V: TRBV6-1
J: TRBJ2-2
CDR3: CASSPTSGGNTGELFF

V: TRBV11-2
J: TRBJ2-1
CDR3: CASSLVQGAELAPYNEQFF

V: TRBV7-2
J: TRBJ2-7
CDR3: CASSIVASGKGYEQYF

V: TRBV27
J: TRBJ2-1
CDR3: CASSLLFNNEQFF

V: TRBV29-1
J: TRBJ2-3
CDR3: CSVETGTDTQYF

V: TRBV5-1
J: TRBJ1-4
CDR3: CASSGGTESEKLFF

V: TRBV6-5
J: TRBJ2-1
CDR3: CASSYGAGKYNEQFF

V: TRBV7-9
J: TRBJ2-7
CDR3: CASSFRGSYEQYF

V: TRBV20-1
J: TRBJ1-2
CDR3: CSARVDQIYGYTF

V: TRBV20-1
J: TRBJ2-7
CDR3: CSARQGTYEQYF

V: TRBV9
J: TRBJ2-5
CDR3: CASSEGTARETQYF

V: TRBV30
J: TRBJ2-5
CDR3: CAWSVQGETQYF

V: TRBV20-1
J: TRBJ2-3
CDR3: CSATWDITDTQYF

V: TRBV6-1
J: TRBJ1-3
CDR3: CASSVLQSSGNTIYF

V: TRBV18
J: TRBJ2-1
CDR3: CASSQGVIEQFF

V: TRBV5-1
J: TRBJ2-3
CDR3: CASSLGRAGATDTQYF

V: TRBV5-6
J: TRBJ2-2
CDR3: CASSSGLAGTGELFF

V: TRBV4-3
J: TRBJ2-4
CDR3: CASSQDRAPPNIQYF

V: TRBV12-3/TRBV12-4
J: TRBJ2-7
CDR3: CASSPEGWRGSYEQYF

V: TRBV11-2
J: TRBJ2-1
CDR3: CASSLGIISYNEQFF

V: TRBV4-1
J: TRBJ1-5
CDR3: CASSQPPLGNQPQHF

V: TRBV30
J: TRBJ2-4
CDR3: CAWAGGVAKNIQYF

V: TRBV24-1
J: TRBJ2-3
CDR3: CATLSGVTQYF

V: TRBV5-1
J: TRBJ2-1
CDR3: CASSLGLTYNEQFF

V: TRBV7-3
J: TRBJ2-5
CDR3: CASSEFAVGTQYF

V: TRBV28
J: TRBJ2-5
CDR3: CASSFFGQQETQYF

V: TRBV5-1
J: TRBJ2-1
CDR3: CASSAGRGYNEQFF

V: TRBV5-1
J: TRBJ1-1
CDR3: CASSLVGGPETEAFF

V: TRBV20-1
J: TRBJ2-1
CDR3: CSAAKFGSVPFF

V: TRBV7-2
J: TRBJ2-5
CDR3: CASSLVRGSETQYF

V: TRBV4-3
J: TRBJ1-1
CDR3: CASSQEGMANTEAFF

V: TRBV7-9
J: TRBJ1-6
CDR3: CASSHPRQGNNSPLHF

V: TRBV3-1
J: TRBJ2-7
CDR3: CASSRDVQSYEQYF

V: TRBV7-2
J: TRBJ2-3
CDR3: CASSPRTSSADTQYF

V: TRBV5-1
J: TRBJ2-2
CDR3: CASSLLQGAGGELFF

V: TRBV2
J: TRBJ2-2
CDR3: CASNGGPTGELFF

V: TRBV27
J: TRBJ1-1
CDR3: CASSFGTGGSEAFF

V: TRBV27
J: TRBJ2-7
CDR3: CASSIPGTQYEQYF

V: TRBV6-5
J: TRBJ1-1
CDR3: CASGYWGEAFF

V: TRBV29-1
J: TRBJ1-1
CDR3: CSVASRGRNTEAFF

V: TRBV12-3/TRBV12-4
J: TRBJ2-2
CDR3: CASSPGLATGELFF

V: TRBV7-2
J: TRBJ2-7
CDR3: CASSLTSGSHEQYF